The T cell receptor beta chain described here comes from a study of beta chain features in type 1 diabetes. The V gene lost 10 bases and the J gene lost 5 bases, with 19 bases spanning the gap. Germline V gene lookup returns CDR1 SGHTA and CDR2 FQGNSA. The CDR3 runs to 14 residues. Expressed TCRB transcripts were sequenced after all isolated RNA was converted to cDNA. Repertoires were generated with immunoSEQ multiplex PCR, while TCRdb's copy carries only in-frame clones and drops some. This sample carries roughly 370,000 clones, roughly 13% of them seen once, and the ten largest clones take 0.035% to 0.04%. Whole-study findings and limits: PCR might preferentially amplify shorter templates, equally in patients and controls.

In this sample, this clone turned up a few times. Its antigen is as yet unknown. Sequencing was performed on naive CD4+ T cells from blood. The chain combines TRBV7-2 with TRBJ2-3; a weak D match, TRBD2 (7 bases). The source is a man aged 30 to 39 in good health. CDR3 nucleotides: TGTGCCACCCTGGGGGGGGGCCAGGGAGATACGCAGTATTTT. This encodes CATLGGGQGDTQYF.